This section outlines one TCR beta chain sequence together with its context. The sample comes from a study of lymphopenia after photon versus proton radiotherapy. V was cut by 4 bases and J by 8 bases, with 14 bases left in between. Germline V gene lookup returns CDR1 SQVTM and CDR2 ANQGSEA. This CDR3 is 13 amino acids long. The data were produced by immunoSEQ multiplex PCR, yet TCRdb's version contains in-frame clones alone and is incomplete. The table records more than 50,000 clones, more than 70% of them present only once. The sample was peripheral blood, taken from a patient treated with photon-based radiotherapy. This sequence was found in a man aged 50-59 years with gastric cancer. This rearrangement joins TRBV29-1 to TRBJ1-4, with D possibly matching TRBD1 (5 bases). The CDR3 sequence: CSVAWGRGEKLFF. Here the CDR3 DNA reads TGCAGCGTTGCATGGGGACGAGGCGAAAAACTGTTTTTT.